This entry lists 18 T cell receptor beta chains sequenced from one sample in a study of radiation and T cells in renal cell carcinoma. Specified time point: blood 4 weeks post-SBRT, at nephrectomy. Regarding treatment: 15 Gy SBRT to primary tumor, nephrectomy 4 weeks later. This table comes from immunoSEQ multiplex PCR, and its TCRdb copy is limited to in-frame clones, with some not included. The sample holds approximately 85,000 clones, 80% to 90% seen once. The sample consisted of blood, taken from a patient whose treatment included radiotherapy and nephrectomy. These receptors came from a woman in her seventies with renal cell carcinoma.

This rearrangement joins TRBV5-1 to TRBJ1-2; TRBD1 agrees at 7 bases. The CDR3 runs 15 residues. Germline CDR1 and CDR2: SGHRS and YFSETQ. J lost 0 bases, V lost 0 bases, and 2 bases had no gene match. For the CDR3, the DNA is TGCGCCAGCAGCTTGGGGGACAGTGCTAACTATGGCTACACCTTC. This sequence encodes CASSLGDSANYGYTF.

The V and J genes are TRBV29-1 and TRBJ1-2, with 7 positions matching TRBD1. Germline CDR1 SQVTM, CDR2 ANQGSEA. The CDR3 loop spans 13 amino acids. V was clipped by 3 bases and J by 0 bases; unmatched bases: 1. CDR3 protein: CSVDTGANYGYTF. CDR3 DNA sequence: TGCAGCGTTGATACAGGGGCTAACTATGGCTACACCTTC.

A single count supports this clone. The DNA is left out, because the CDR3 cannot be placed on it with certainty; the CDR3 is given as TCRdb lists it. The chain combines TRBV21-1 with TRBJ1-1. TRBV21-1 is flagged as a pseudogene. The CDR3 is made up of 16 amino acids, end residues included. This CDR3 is CASSKKVREYGCGAFF.

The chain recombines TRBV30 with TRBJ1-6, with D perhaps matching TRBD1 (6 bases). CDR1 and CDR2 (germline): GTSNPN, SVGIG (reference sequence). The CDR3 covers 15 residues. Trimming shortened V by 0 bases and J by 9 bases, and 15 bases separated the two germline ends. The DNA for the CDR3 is TGTGCCTGGAGTGTAGCGGGGGCGAAAGGTTCACCCCTCCACTTT. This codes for CAWSVAGAKGSPLHF.

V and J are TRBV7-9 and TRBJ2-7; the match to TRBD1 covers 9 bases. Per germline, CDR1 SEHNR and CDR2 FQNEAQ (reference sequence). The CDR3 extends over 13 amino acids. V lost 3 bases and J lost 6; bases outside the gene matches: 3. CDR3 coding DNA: TGTGCCAGCAGCTTGGGGACAGGGCCCGAGCAGTACTTC. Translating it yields CASSLGTGPEQYF.

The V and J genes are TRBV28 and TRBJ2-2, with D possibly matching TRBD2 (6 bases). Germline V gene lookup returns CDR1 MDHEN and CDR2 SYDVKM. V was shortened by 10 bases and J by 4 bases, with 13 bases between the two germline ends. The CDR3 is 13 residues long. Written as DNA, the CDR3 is TGTGCCACCCAGGCGGGGTTCACCGGGGAGCTGTTTTTT. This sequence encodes CATQAGFTGELFF.

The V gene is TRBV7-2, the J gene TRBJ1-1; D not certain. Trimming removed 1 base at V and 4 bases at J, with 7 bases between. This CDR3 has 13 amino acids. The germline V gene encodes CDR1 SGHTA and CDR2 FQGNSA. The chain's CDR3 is CASSLDQATEAFF. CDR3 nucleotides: TGTGCCAGCAGCTTAGATCAAGCCACTGAAGCTTTCTTT. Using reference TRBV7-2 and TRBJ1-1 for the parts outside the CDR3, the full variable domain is GAGVSQSPSNKVTEKGKDVELRCDPISGHTALYWYRQSLGQGLEFLIYFQGNSAPDKSGLPSDRFSAERTGGSVSTLTIQRTQQEDSAVYLCASSLDQATEAFFGQGTRLTVV.

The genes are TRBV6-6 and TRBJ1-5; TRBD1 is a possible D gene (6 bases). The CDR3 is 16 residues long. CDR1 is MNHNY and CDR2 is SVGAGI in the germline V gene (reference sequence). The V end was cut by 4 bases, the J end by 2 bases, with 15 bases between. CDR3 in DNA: TGTGCCAGCAGTTCCAGGGGAAGAGGAGGCAATCAGCCCCAGCATTTT. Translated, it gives CASSSRGRGGNQPQHF.

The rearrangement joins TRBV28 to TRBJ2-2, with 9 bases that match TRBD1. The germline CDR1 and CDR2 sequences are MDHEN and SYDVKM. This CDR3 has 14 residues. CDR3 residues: CLTFKDRGGRELFF. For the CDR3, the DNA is TGTCTGACCTTCAAGGACAGGGGAGGGAGGGAGCTGTTTTTT.

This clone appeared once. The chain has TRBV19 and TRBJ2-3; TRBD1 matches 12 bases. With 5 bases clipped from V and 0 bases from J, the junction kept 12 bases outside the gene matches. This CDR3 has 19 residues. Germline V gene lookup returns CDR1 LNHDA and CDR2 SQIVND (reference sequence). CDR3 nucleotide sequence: TGTGCCAGTAGTGGGGACAGGGGGCCACAACCACTTAGCACAGATACGCAGTATTTT. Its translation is CASSGDRGPQPLSTDTQYF. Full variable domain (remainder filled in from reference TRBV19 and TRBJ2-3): DGGITQSPKYLFRKEGQNVTLSCEQNLNHDAMYWYRQDPGQGLRLIYYSQIVNDFQKGDIAEGYSVSREKKESFPLTVTSAQKNPTAFYLCASSGDRGPQPLSTDTQYFGPGTRLTVL.

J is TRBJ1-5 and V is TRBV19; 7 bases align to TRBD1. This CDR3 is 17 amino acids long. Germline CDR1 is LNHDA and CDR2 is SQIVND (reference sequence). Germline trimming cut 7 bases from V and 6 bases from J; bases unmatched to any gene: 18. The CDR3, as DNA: TGTGCCAGTATTTTATACCGGACAGGTTCGGAAGGTCAGCCCCAGCATTTT. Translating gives CASILYRTGSEGQPQHF. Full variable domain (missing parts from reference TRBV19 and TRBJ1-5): DGGITQSPKYLFRKEGQNVTLSCEQNLNHDAMYWYRQDPGQGLRLIYYSQIVNDFQKGDIAEGYSVSREKKESFPLTVTSAQKNPTAFYLCASILYRTGSEGQPQHFGDGTRLSIL.

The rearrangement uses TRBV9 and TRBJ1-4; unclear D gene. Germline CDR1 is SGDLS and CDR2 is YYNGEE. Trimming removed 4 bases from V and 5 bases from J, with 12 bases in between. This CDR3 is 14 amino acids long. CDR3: CASSLSSTNEKLFF. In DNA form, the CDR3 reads TGTGCCAGCAGCCTTAGTTCCACGAATGAAAAACTGTTTTTT.

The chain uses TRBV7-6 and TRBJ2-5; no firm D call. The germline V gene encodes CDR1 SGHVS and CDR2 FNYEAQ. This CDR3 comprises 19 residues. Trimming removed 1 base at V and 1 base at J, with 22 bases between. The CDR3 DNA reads TGTGCCAGCAGCTTAGTAGCTCGTTCCCCCGGTCCTGCCCAAGAGACCCAGTACTTC. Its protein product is CASSLVARSPGPAQETQYF. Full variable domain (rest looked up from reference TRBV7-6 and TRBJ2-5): GAGVSQSPRYKVTKRGQDVALRCDPISGHVSLYWYRQALGQGPEFLTYFNYEAQQDKSGLPNDRFSAERPEGSISTLTIQRTEQRDSAMYRCASSLVARSPGPAQETQYFGPGTRLLVL.

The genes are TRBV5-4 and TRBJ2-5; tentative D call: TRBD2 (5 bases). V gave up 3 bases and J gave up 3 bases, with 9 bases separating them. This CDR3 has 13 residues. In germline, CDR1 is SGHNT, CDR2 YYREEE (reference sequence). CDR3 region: CASSSTREETQYF. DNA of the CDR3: TGTGCCAGCAGCTCCACTAGGGAAGAGACCCAGTACTTC.

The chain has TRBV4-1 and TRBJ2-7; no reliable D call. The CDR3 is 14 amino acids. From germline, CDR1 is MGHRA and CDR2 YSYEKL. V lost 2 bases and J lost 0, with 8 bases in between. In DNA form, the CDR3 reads TGCGCCAGCAGCCAATCCCCGAGCTCCTACGAGCAGTACTTC. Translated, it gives CASSQSPSSYEQYF.

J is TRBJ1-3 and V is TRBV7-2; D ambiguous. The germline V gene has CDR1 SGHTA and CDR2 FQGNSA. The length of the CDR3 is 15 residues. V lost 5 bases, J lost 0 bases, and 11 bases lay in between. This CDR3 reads CASSRSELSGNTIYF. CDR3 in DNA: TGTGCCAGCAGCCGTTCGGAACTCTCTGGAAACACCATATATTTT. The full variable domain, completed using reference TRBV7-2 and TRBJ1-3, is GAGVSQSPSNKVTEKGKDVELRCDPISGHTALYWYRQSLGQGLEFLIYFQGNSAPDKSGLPSDRFSAERTGGSVSTLTIQRTQQEDSAVYLCASSRSELSGNTIYFGEGSWLTVV.

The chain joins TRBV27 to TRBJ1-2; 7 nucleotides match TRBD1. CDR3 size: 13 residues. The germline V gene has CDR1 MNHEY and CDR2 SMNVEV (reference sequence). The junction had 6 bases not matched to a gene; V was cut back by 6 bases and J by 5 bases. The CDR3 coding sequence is TGTGCCAGCAGCCCCCGGGACAGATATGGCTACACCTTC. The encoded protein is CASSPRDRYGYTF.

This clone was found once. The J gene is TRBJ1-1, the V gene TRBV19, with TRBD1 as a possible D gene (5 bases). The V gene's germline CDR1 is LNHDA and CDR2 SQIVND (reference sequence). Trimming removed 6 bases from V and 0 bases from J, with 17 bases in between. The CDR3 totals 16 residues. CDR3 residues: CASRKEGPPLNTEAFF. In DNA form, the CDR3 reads TGTGCCAGTAGGAAGGAGGGACCCCCGCTGAACACTGAAGCTTTCTTT.